The clone carrying this T cell receptor beta chain has a handful of counts. The sample comes from a study of blood T cell repertoires in COVID-19. Study as a whole: Acute and convalescent COVID-19 specimens originated in the United States, Italy and Spain. PBMCs, B-cell-depleted T cells, or T cells provided the cDNA or gDNA that made up the material.

CDR1 and CDR2 from the germline V gene are GTSNPN and SVGIG (reference sequence). Trimming shortened V by 1 base and J by 8 bases, and 8 bases separated the two germline ends. The CDR3 is 11 residues long. Per the authors' pipeline: Amplified reference gene primers provided the basis for estimating nucleated cell counts. The table came from immunoSEQ multiplex PCR; TCRdb's copy has only in-frame clones and leaves some out. The DNA was the basis for D and trimming; V, J and clone size are from that table. Of about 150,000 clones in the sample, around 74% are singletons; the top ten hold around 3.5%. The sequencing sample was made of peripheral blood. This clonotype originated in a woman aged 80 or over with acute or convalescent COVID-19. The chain couples TRBV30 to TRBJ1-1; possibly TRBD1 for D (5 bases). CDR3 protein: CAWSGNREAFF. CDR3 DNA: TGTGCCTGGAGTGGAAACAGGGAAGCTTTCTTT. Filled out from reference TRBV30 and TRBJ1-1, the complete variable domain reads SQTIHQWPATLVQPVGSPLSLECTVEGTSNPNLYWYRQAAGRGLQLLFYSVGIGQISSEVPQNLSASRPQDRQFILSSKKLLLSDSGFYLCAWSGNREAFFGQGTRLTVV.